This is a list of T cell receptor beta chains from one sample in a study of cytomegalovirus exposure and HLA in healthy donors. Sequenced by immunoSEQ multiplex PCR; TCRdb stores in-frame clones only, minus some. Of under 70,000 clones in the sample, roughly 88% were seen once. What was sequenced was PBMCs. Receptors were obtained from a woman under 40 in good health and CMV-seronegative. CDR3s include the opening cysteine and the closing phenylalanine or tryptophan. The order of the fields is J gene, V gene, clone size, D gene, CDR3 protein, CDR3 DNA. A D gene is named only where the DNA matches it firmly. Clone size is given for some rows only: seen once, a few or many times, or a class if the clone is expanded.

j_call: TRBJ2-7
v_call: TRBV9
clone_size: NA
d_call: NA
cdr3_aa: CASSPKEGQLPYEQYF
cdr3_nt: TGTGCCAGCAGTCCTAAGGAGGGACAGCTTCCCTACGAGCAGTACTTC

j_call: TRBJ2-2
v_call: TRBV14
clone_size: NA
d_call: TRBD2
cdr3_aa: CASSQWLAGDTGELFF
cdr3_nt: TGTGCCAGCAGCCAATGGCTAGCGGGAGACACCGGGGAGCTGTTTTTT

j_call: TRBJ2-3
v_call: TRBV5-4
clone_size: NA
d_call: TRBD2
cdr3_aa: CAGSGTSEADTQYF
cdr3_nt: TGTGCCGGCAGCGGGACTAGCGAAGCAGATACGCAGTATTTT

j_call: TRBJ2-1
v_call: TRBV30
clone_size: NA
d_call: NA
cdr3_aa: CAWRDPSKGVEQFF
cdr3_nt: TGTGCCTGGAGGGACCCCTCAAAGGGGGTAGAGCAGTTCTTC

j_call: TRBJ2-2
v_call: TRBV11-2
clone_size: NA
d_call: NA
cdr3_aa: CASSSWQGGTGELFF
cdr3_nt: TGTGCCAGCAGCTCGTGGCAGGGAGGAACCGGGGAGCTGTTTTTT

j_call: TRBJ1-4
v_call: TRBV18
clone_size: once
d_call: NA
cdr3_aa: CASSLLRGTDNEKLFF
cdr3_nt: TGTGCCAGCTCACTTCTGCGGGGGACGGATAATGAAAAACTGTTTTTT

j_call: TRBJ1-5
v_call: TRBV5-6
clone_size: NA
d_call: TRBD1
cdr3_aa: CASRQTGGDGSNQPQHF
cdr3_nt: TGTGCCAGCAGACAGACAGGGGGCGACGGCAGCAATCAGCCCCAGCATTTT

j_call: TRBJ1-6
v_call: TRBV2
clone_size: once
d_call: TRBD1
cdr3_aa: CASSDDRAAGSPLHF
cdr3_nt: TGTGCCAGCAGTGACGACAGGGCCGCAGGCTCACCCCTCCACTTT

j_call: TRBJ2-7
v_call: TRBV6-5
clone_size: NA
d_call: NA
cdr3_aa: CASSYGRGPYGQYF
cdr3_nt: TGTGCCAGCAGTTACGGCAGGGGCCCCTACGGGCAGTACTTC

j_call: TRBJ1-2
v_call: TRBV6-6
clone_size: NA
d_call: TRBD1
cdr3_aa: CASSYSTGGVSDGYTF
cdr3_nt: TGTGCCAGCAGTTACAGTACAGGGGGGGTTTCCGATGGCTACACCTTC

j_call: TRBJ1-5
v_call: TRBV6-5
clone_size: few
d_call: NA
cdr3_aa: CASRVRGDGNQPQHF
cdr3_nt: TGTGCCAGCAGGGTCCGGGGGGACGGCAATCAGCCCCAGCATTTT

j_call: TRBJ2-7
v_call: TRBV5-6
clone_size: NA
d_call: TRBD2
cdr3_aa: CASSPGTSEPEQYF
cdr3_nt: TGTGCCAGCAGCCCTGGGACTAGCGAACCCGAGCAGTACTTC

j_call: TRBJ2-2
v_call: TRBV6-6
clone_size: NA
d_call: NA
cdr3_aa: CASSYSRDTGELFF
cdr3_nt: TGTGCCAGCAGTTACAGTCGGGACACCGGGGAGCTGTTTTTT

j_call: TRBJ2-7
v_call: TRBV4-1
clone_size: NA
d_call: TRBD1
cdr3_aa: CASSQGQGASYEQYF
cdr3_nt: TGCGCCAGCAGCCAAGGACAGGGGGCTTCCTACGAGCAGTACTTC

j_call: TRBJ2-1
v_call: TRBV10-1
clone_size: NA
d_call: NA
cdr3_aa: CASSEFLDNEQFF
cdr3_nt: TGCGCCAGCAGTGAGTTTTTAGACAATGAGCAGTTCTTC

j_call: TRBJ1-1
v_call: TRBV14
clone_size: NA
d_call: NA
cdr3_aa: CASSLGPNTEAFF
cdr3_nt: TGTGCCAGCAGCCTTGGCCCGAACACTGAAGCTTTCTTT

j_call: TRBJ2-1
v_call: TRBV5-1
clone_size: NA
d_call: TRBD1
cdr3_aa: CASSFGQGSRLLYNEQFF
cdr3_nt: TGCGCCAGCAGCTTTGGACAGGGATCACGTCTACTTTACAATGAGCAGTTCTTC

j_call: TRBJ2-3
v_call: TRBV6-4
clone_size: NA
d_call: TRBD2
cdr3_aa: CASSASSGVGDTQYF
cdr3_nt: TGTGCCAGCAGTGCATCTAGCGGGGTGGGAGATACGCAGTATTTT

j_call: TRBJ1-5
v_call: TRBV10-3
clone_size: few
d_call: NA
cdr3_aa: CAIINRNNQPQHF
cdr3_nt: TGTGCCATCATCAACAGGAACAATCAGCCCCAGCATTTT

j_call: TRBJ2-5
v_call: TRBV5-4
clone_size: NA
d_call: NA
cdr3_aa: CASSAWDTQGETQYF
cdr3_nt: TGTGCCAGCAGCGCATGGGACACCCAGGGGGAGACCCAGTACTTC

j_call: TRBJ2-4
v_call: TRBV1
clone_size: NA
d_call: NA
cdr3_aa: CTSSKLDRGGSKNIQYF
cdr3_nt: TGCACCAGCAGCAAATTGGACAGGGGAGGGTCTAAAAACATTCAGTACTTC

j_call: TRBJ2-1
v_call: TRBV19
clone_size: NA
d_call: NA
cdr3_aa: CASSIDPQGFKVHNEQFF
cdr3_nt: TGTGCCAGTAGCATAGATCCCCAGGGGTTTAAGGTCCACAATGAGCAGTTCTTC

j_call: TRBJ2-2
v_call: TRBV11-3
clone_size: NA
d_call: TRBD2
cdr3_aa: CASSLDRREGPNTGELFF
cdr3_nt: TGTGCCAGCAGCTTAGACCGGCGGGAGGGCCCCAACACCGGGGAGCTGTTTTTT

j_call: TRBJ2-3
v_call: TRBV5-1
clone_size: NA
d_call: NA
cdr3_aa: CASSLDPRSTDTQYF
cdr3_nt: TGCGCCAGCAGCTTGGACCCTAGAAGCACAGATACGCAGTATTTT

j_call: TRBJ2-7
v_call: TRBV6-5
clone_size: NA
d_call: TRBD2
cdr3_aa: CASTREGSYEQYF
cdr3_nt: TGTGCCAGCACACGGGAGGGTTCCTACGAGCAGTACTTC

j_call: TRBJ1-2
v_call: TRBV4-2
clone_size: once
d_call: NA
cdr3_aa: CASSQDPTGYGYTF
cdr3_nt: TGTGCCAGCAGCCAAGATCCTACAGGATATGGCTACACCTTC

j_call: TRBJ2-7
v_call: TRBV28
clone_size: NA
d_call: NA
cdr3_aa: CASSGTFYEQYF
cdr3_nt: TGTGCCAGCAGCGGGACATTTTACGAGCAGTACTTC

j_call: TRBJ2-7
v_call: TRBV19
clone_size: NA
d_call: NA
cdr3_aa: CASSMGAGALLEQYF
cdr3_nt: TGTGCCAGTAGTATGGGGGCAGGGGCCCTCCTGGAGCAGTACTTC

j_call: TRBJ2-1
v_call: TRBV18
clone_size: NA
d_call: TRBD1
cdr3_aa: CASSPPGQYYNEQFF
cdr3_nt: TGTGCCAGCTCACCTCCGGGACAGTACTACAATGAGCAGTTCTTC

j_call: TRBJ1-1
v_call: TRBV28
clone_size: NA
d_call: NA
cdr3_aa: CASSLLGGAFF
cdr3_nt: TGTGCCAGCAGTTTATTGGGGGGAGCTTTCTTT

j_call: TRBJ2-3
v_call: TRBV5-1
clone_size: NA
d_call: NA
cdr3_aa: CASSLESFTDTQYF
cdr3_nt: TGCGCCAGCAGCTTGGAATCCTTCACAGATACGCAGTATTTT

j_call: TRBJ2-7
v_call: TRBV29-1
clone_size: NA
d_call: TRBD2
cdr3_aa: CSVEDPRTSGSEQYF
cdr3_nt: TGCAGCGTTGAAGATCCCCGGACTAGCGGGAGCGAGCAGTACTTC

j_call: TRBJ1-1
v_call: TRBV5-1
clone_size: few
d_call: TRBD1
cdr3_aa: CASSPGTGSTEAFF
cdr3_nt: TGCGCCAGCAGCCCTGGGACAGGGTCCACTGAAGCTTTCTTT

j_call: TRBJ2-4
v_call: TRBV7-9
clone_size: NA
d_call: TRBD1
cdr3_aa: CASSSPGTGSIQYF
cdr3_nt: TGTGCCAGCAGCTCCCCCGGGACAGGGTCCATTCAGTACTTC

j_call: TRBJ2-2
v_call: TRBV2
clone_size: NA
d_call: NA
cdr3_aa: CASSSANTGELFF
cdr3_nt: TGTGCCAGCAGTTCGGCGAACACCGGGGAGCTGTTTTTT

j_call: TRBJ1-3
v_call: TRBV15
clone_size: NA
d_call: NA
cdr3_aa: CATSRAQDSSGNTIYF
cdr3_nt: TGTGCCACCAGCAGAGCCCAGGATTCCTCTGGAAACACCATATATTTT

j_call: TRBJ2-7
v_call: TRBV5-1
clone_size: NA
d_call: NA
cdr3_aa: CASSLLGRTISYEQYF
cdr3_nt: TGCGCCAGCAGCTTGTTAGGCAGGACTATCTCCTACGAGCAGTACTTC

j_call: TRBJ2-7
v_call: TRBV28
clone_size: NA
d_call: NA
cdr3_aa: CASSGVTGLYEQYF
cdr3_nt: TGTGCCAGCAGTGGGGTTACAGGGTTATACGAGCAGTACTTC

j_call: TRBJ1-2
v_call: TRBV4-1
clone_size: NA
d_call: TRBD1
cdr3_aa: CASSQGQGANYGYTF
cdr3_nt: TGCGCCAGCAGCCAAGGCCAGGGGGCGAACTATGGCTACACCTTC

j_call: TRBJ2-3
v_call: TRBV2
clone_size: NA
d_call: NA
cdr3_aa: CATLPEGQSADTQYF
cdr3_nt: TGTGCCACCCTCCCGGAAGGACAGAGCGCAGATACGCAGTATTTT

j_call: TRBJ2-1
v_call: TRBV7-2
clone_size: NA
d_call: TRBD2
cdr3_aa: CASSVVIRGGEQFF
cdr3_nt: TGTGCCAGCAGCGTTGTCATACGGGGGGGTGAGCAGTTCTTC

j_call: TRBJ1-6
v_call: TRBV5-4
clone_size: NA
d_call: TRBD1
cdr3_aa: CASSLAQGDSPLHF
cdr3_nt: TGTGCCAGCAGCTTGGCGCAGGGGGACTCACCCCTCCACTTT

j_call: TRBJ2-7
v_call: TRBV6-5
clone_size: NA
d_call: TRBD2
cdr3_aa: CASSSILAGGFYEQYF
cdr3_nt: TGTGCCAGCAGTTCGATCCTAGCGGGAGGTTTCTACGAGCAGTACTTC

j_call: TRBJ1-5
v_call: TRBV19
clone_size: NA
d_call: TRBD1
cdr3_aa: CASSKGQGNQPQHF
cdr3_nt: TGTGCCAGTAGTAAGGGACAGGGGAATCAGCCCCAGCATTTT

j_call: TRBJ1-1
v_call: TRBV7-8
clone_size: NA
d_call: TRBD1
cdr3_aa: CASSPTGGDTEAFF
cdr3_nt: TGTGCCAGCAGCCCTACAGGGGGGGACACTGAAGCTTTCTTT

j_call: TRBJ2-3
v_call: TRBV9
clone_size: NA
d_call: TRBD1
cdr3_aa: CASSPRDRDTQYF
cdr3_nt: TGTGCCAGCAGCCCCCGGGACAGAGATACGCAGTATTTT

j_call: TRBJ2-3
v_call: TRBV20-1
clone_size: once
d_call: NA
cdr3_aa: CSELGTDTQYF
cdr3_nt: TGCAGCGAACTAGGAACAGATACGCAGTATTTT

j_call: TRBJ1-1
v_call: TRBV27
clone_size: NA
d_call: NA
cdr3_aa: CASGRLDTEAFF
cdr3_nt: TGTGCCAGCGGTAGACTTGACACTGAAGCTTTCTTT

j_call: TRBJ2-2
v_call: TRBV30
clone_size: NA
d_call: NA
cdr3_aa: CAWSWRVAGELFF
cdr3_nt: TGTGCCTGGAGTTGGAGGGTAGCCGGGGAGCTGTTTTTT

j_call: TRBJ2-1
v_call: TRBV11-2
clone_size: NA
d_call: TRBD2
cdr3_aa: CASSLDLLAGVSSYNEQFF
cdr3_nt: TGTGCCAGCAGCTTAGACTTACTAGCGGGTGTGAGCTCCTACAATGAGCAGTTCTTC

j_call: TRBJ2-7
v_call: TRBV7-3
clone_size: NA
d_call: NA
cdr3_aa: CASSLTADSRKEQYF
cdr3_nt: TGTGCCAGCAGCTTAACAGCGGACAGCCGAAAGGAGCAGTACTTC

j_call: TRBJ1-2
v_call: TRBV29-1
clone_size: NA
d_call: NA
cdr3_aa: CSVDLRVVRDTHYGYTF
cdr3_nt: TGCAGCGTGGACCTAAGGGTTGTTCGGGATACACATTATGGCTACACCTTC

j_call: TRBJ2-2
v_call: TRBV6-1
clone_size: NA
d_call: TRBD2
cdr3_aa: CASGLTSLMGELFF
cdr3_nt: TGTGCCAGCGGACTGACTAGCTTGATGGGGGAGCTGTTTTTT